These 27 T cell receptor beta chains came from one sample sequenced in a study of shared clonotypes between healthy human individuals. TCRdb's table, derived via immunoSEQ multiplex PCR, lists solely in-frame clones and lacks some. Altogether about 510,000 clones are present, approximately 79% being singletons, with the ten largest covering approximately 13%. The source material was PBMCs. The receptors derive from a woman in her 40s in good health. Some clones in this sample may be carry-over from other donors' samples.

In its sample, this clone was seen a few times. The V call is TRBV7-9, the J call TRBJ2-2; tentatively, D is TRBD1 (5 bases). The CDR3 runs 14 residues. Between the trimmed V and J ends, which lost 4 bases and 6 bases, there was a span of 12 bases. Germline assignment: CDR1 SEHNR and CDR2 FQNEAQ (reference sequence). CDR3 nucleotides: TGTGCCAGCAGCTCAGGGTCGACAGCCGGGGAGCTGTTTTTT. This codes for CASSSGSTAGELFF.

Here the CDR3 reads CASSRYPGGAPVSYEQYF. Here the CDR3 DNA reads TGCGCCAGCAGCCGTTATCCAGGGGGGGCCCCTGTCTCCTACGAGCAGTACTTC. This sequence joins TRBV23-1 and TRBJ2-7; D is possibly TRBD1 or TRBD2 (7 bases each). TRBV23-1 is noted as an ORF with a role that remains uncertain. The V end was cut by 6 bases, the J end by 0 bases, with 24 bases between. This CDR3 comprises 18 residues.

This chain uses TRBV9 with TRBJ2-1; TRBD2 aligns across 10 bases. The germline gives CDR1 SGDLS, CDR2 YYNGEE. CDR3 size: 17 residues. V dropped 4 bases and J dropped 3; count of bases not matched to a gene: 10. CDR3 coding DNA: TGTGCCAGCAGCAAGGGAGGCCTAGCGGGAGTCTACAATGAGCAGTTCTTC. Its translation is CASSKGGLAGVYNEQFF.

Remarks on this clone: The junction departs from germline at one end; a sequencing error may be responsible. The chain combines TRBV7-7 with TRBJ2-5; 8 bases are a match to TRBD1. Germline V gene sequence: CDR1 SSHAT, CDR2 FNYEAQ (reference sequence). The CDR3 consists of 14 residues. The CDR3 loop reads CASSPTGVGETQYF. The CDR3 DNA follows: TGTGCTAGCAGCCCGACAGGGGTGGGGGAGACCCAGTACTTC.

In the case of this clone: An end of the junction does not agree with germline; a read error may underlie this. This sequence joins TRBV6-1 and TRBJ2-3; TRBD1 aligns across 7 bases. Germline loops: CDR1 MNHNS, CDR2 SASEGT. The CDR3 runs 10 residues. Here the CDR3 DNA reads TGTGCCAGCAGTGAAGGGCGGACAGGATTT. Translated: CASSEGRTGF.

The sample holds one count of this clone. The CDR3 nucleotides read TGTGCCAGCAGTTTCATGGGGCGCGTTGAAAAACTGTTTTTT. It codes for CASSFMGRVEKLFF. This chain connects TRBV28 to TRBJ1-4; D is perhaps TRBD1 (5 bases). Germline V lookup: CDR1 MDHEN, CDR2 SYDVKM. This CDR3 is built from 14 residues. Trimming left V 3 bases short and J 7 bases short, with 12 bases between.

This CDR3 is CASTDRVNTEAFF. The DNA of the CDR3 is TGTGCCAGCACGGACAGGGTGAACACTGAAGCTTTCTTT. V gene TRBV19 combines with J gene TRBJ1-1; 8 nucleotides line up with TRBD1. Germline assignment: CDR1 LNHDA and CDR2 SQIVND (reference sequence). This CDR3 region has 13 residues. V lost 9 bases and J lost 0; bases outside the gene matches: 3.

This clone showed up just once. The rearrangement uses TRBV21-1 and TRBJ2-7; the D segment call TRBD1 is taken from the table without a DNA check. TRBV21-1 is shown as a pseudogene. This CDR3 contains 16 residues. CDR3 DNA sequence: TGTGCCAGCAGCAAAGCCCGACAGGGGAAATCCTACGAGCAGTACTTC. This translates into CASSKARQGKSYEQYF.

The rearrangement links TRBV7-8 to TRBJ2-5, with 7 nucleotides matching TRBD2. The CDR3 runs to 14 residues. Germline CDR1 is SGHVS and CDR2 is FQNEAQ. The V gene end was trimmed by 4 bases and the J gene end by 4 bases; junction bases not matched to a gene: 6. This CDR3 is CASSSGIAGETQYF. The CDR3 DNA follows: TGTGCCAGCAGCTCCGGGATAGCGGGAGAGACCCAGTACTTC.

This clone was detected a few times. The CDR3 DNA is TGTGCCAGCAGTCTGGGACCCAGTGTTGAAGCTTTCTTT. Amino acids: CASSLGPSVEAFF. J is TRBJ1-1 and V is TRBV28; possibly TRBD1 for D (5 bases). The CDR3 runs 13 residues. In germline, CDR1 is MDHEN, CDR2 SYDVKM. V was cut by 5 bases and J by 7 bases, with 14 bases left in between.

A note on this clone: Other DNA sequences of this sample code for an identical CDR3. CDR3 residues: CASSQALRETQYF. The CDR3 region has the DNA TGCGCCAGCAGCCAAGCTTTGCGCGAGACCCAGTACTTC. J is TRBJ2-5 and V is TRBV4-1; D is undetermined. Trimming took off 1 base at V and 5 bases at J, with 8 bases between the two ends. CDR1 is MGHRA, CDR2 YSYEKL, per germline. The CDR3 is 13 residues long.

The chain links TRBV7-2 to TRBJ2-1; D assignment may be TRBD1 or TRBD2 (5 bases each). Per germline, CDR1 SGHTA and CDR2 FQGNSA. This CDR3 spans 16 amino acids. The V end was cut by 1 base, the J end by 0 bases, with 10 bases between. CDR3 nucleotide sequence: TGTGCCAGCAGCTTAGACGGGACCAGCTCCTACAATGAGCAGTTCTTC. It translates to CASSLDGTSSYNEQFF.

The V call is TRBV4-1, the J call TRBJ2-6; unclear D gene. Trimming removed 1 base at V and 0 bases at J, with 4 bases between. The CDR3 loop spans 15 amino acids. Germline values: CDR1 MGHRA, CDR2 YSYEKL. CDR3 protein: CASSQVDSGANVLTF. CDR3 nucleotides: TGCGCCAGCAGCCAAGTGGACTCTGGGGCCAACGTCCTGACTTTC.

The table lists this clone with a few counts. The chain is built from TRBV12-5 and TRBJ2-1; 9 bases are a match to TRBD1. The V gene end was trimmed by 5 bases and the J gene end by 2 bases; junction bases not matched to a gene: 4. The CDR3 totals 15 residues. CDR1 is LGHNT and CDR2 is FRNRAP in the germline V gene. The CDR3, as DNA: TGTGCTAGTGGTGGGGGGACAGGGCCCTACAATGAGCAGTTCTTC. Translating gives CASGGGTGPYNEQFF.

The chain combines TRBV30 with TRBJ1-1; D unresolved. The CDR3 is 11 residues long. CDR1 is GTSNPN, CDR2 SVGIG, per germline (reference sequence). V lost 2 bases, J lost 7 bases, and 8 bases lay in between. As DNA, the CDR3 is TGTGCCTGGAGTCAACAGAGTGAAGCTTTCTTT. Translated: CAWSQQSEAFF.

V is TRBV28 and J is TRBJ2-1; TRBD2 is a possible D gene (6 bases). Per germline, CDR1 MDHEN and CDR2 SYDVKM. Trimming took 5 bases from V and 0 from J, leaving 26 bases between them. The CDR3 is 20 amino acids. The CDR3 DNA reads as TGTGCCAGCAGTCCCCGAAAACTAGCATCGGGCCCCAGCTCCTACAATGAGCAGTTCTTC. It specifies CASSPRKLASGPSSYNEQFF.

The chain employs TRBV28 and TRBJ2-1, with 7 bases fitting TRBD1. V lost 5 bases, J lost 15 bases, and 13 bases stayed unmatched. CDR1 and CDR2 (germline): MDHEN, SYDVKM. This CDR3 has 13 amino acids. CDR3 in amino acids: CASSPRLTGDRFF. CDR3 coding DNA: TGTGCCAGCAGTCCGCGGCTTACAGGGGATCGGTTCTTC.

This clone has a single count. The chain is built from TRBV29-1 and TRBJ2-1, with a possible D match to TRBD2 (5 bases). The germline V gene encodes CDR1 SQVTM and CDR2 ANQGSEA. Trimming removed 6 bases at V and 2 bases at J, with 20 bases between. The CDR3 covers 16 residues. The CDR3 DNA is TGCAGCGTCGGTTCGGGGTCCCGGATGACCTACAATGAGCAGTTCTTC. This gives the protein CSVGSGSRMTYNEQFF.

This clone occurred once. This chain links TRBV29-1 with TRBJ2-7; 8 nucleotides agree with TRBD1. J was trimmed by 5 bases and V by 0 bases; bases with no gene match: 9. Per germline, CDR1 SQVTM and CDR2 ANQGSEA. This CDR3 has 15 amino acids. The CDR3 region has the DNA TGCAGCGTTGAAGATCTTTACGGACAGGGTGACGAGCAGTACTTC. Amino acid sequence: CSVEDLYGQGDEQYF.

V gene TRBV7-9 combines with J gene TRBJ2-3; D remains ambiguous. V was cut by 2 bases and J by 6 bases, with 6 bases left in between. The CDR3 spans 12 residues. CDR1 is SEHNR, CDR2 FQNEAQ, per germline (reference sequence). In DNA, the CDR3 is TGTGCCAGCAGCTTAACAGTGGATACGCAGTATTTT. Its protein is CASSLTVDTQYF.

The chain couples TRBV29-1 to TRBJ2-3; maybe TRBD2 (5 bases). V dropped 4 bases and J dropped 2 bases, with 22 bases sitting between them. Germline V gene sequence: CDR1 SQVTM, CDR2 ANQGSEA. CDR3 size: 17 residues. The CDR3 loop reads CSVAGYGRRSDTDTQYF. CDR3 nucleotides: TGCAGCGTTGCGGGATACGGCCGCCGGTCGGACACAGATACGCAGTATTTT.

This chain links TRBV19 with TRBJ2-7; no clear D gene. The CDR3 length is 15 residues. Looked up from germline, CDR1 is LNHDA and CDR2 is SQIVND (reference sequence). The V and J ends lost 6 bases and 2 bases respectively, with 17 bases between them. The CDR3 spells CASSLFGDLPYEQYF. For the CDR3, the DNA is TGTGCCAGTAGCCTCTTTGGGGATCTCCCCTACGAGCAGTACTTC.

This clone was counted a single time. The chain has TRBV5-1 and TRBJ2-2; 8 positions match TRBD1. From germline, CDR1 is SGHRS and CDR2 YFSETQ. The CDR3 has 15 amino acids. Losses at the gene ends were 6 bases for V and 4 bases for J; bases not matched to a gene: 8. Written as DNA, the CDR3 is TGCGCCAGCACCCTTGTGGGGACAGGCACCGGGGAGCTGTTTTTT. As protein: CASTLVGTGTGELFF.

Comment on this clone: Other nucleotide sequences in the sample specify the same CDR3. The V and J genes are TRBV18 and TRBJ2-3; D remains unclear. The CDR3 length is 14 residues. Trimming removed 3 bases from V and 0 bases from J, with 7 bases in between. Looked up from germline, CDR1 is KGHSH and CDR2 is LQKENI. The CDR3 protein is CASSPGGSTDTQYF. The CDR3 DNA sequence: TGTGCCAGCTCACCGGGCGGAAGCACAGATACGCAGTATTTT.

The sample holds many counts of this clone. The rearrangement links TRBV5-1 to TRBJ2-5; weak D call: TRBD2 (5 bases). Trimming cost V 5 bases and J 5 bases, with 13 bases left between them. The germline gives CDR1 SGHRS, CDR2 YFSETQ. The CDR3 totals 13 residues. This CDR3 reads CASRRLRGETQYF. The DNA of the CDR3 is TGCGCCAGCAGGCGGTTACGCGGGGAGACCCAGTACTTC.

About this clone itself: The sample contains more than one DNA sequence encoding this CDR3. The rearrangement links TRBV11-2 to TRBJ2-3; D assignment may be TRBD1 or TRBD2 (6 bases each). The CDR3 has 14 amino acids. Germline loops: CDR1 SGHAT, CDR2 FQNNGV. Trimming took off 0 bases at V and 5 bases at J, with 9 bases between the two ends. In DNA, the CDR3 is TGTGCCAGCAGCTTAGAACGGGGGCAAGATACGCAGTATTTT. Translating gives CASSLERGQDTQYF.

The V call is TRBV7-3, the J call TRBJ2-2; TRBD2 matches 10 bases. V dropped 6 bases and J dropped 4; count of bases not matched to a gene: 2. The germline V gene has CDR1 SGHTA and CDR2 FQGTGA. This CDR3 spans 14 amino acids. CDR3 amino acids: CASRSSGSTGELFF. Here the CDR3 DNA reads TGTGCCAGCAGGTCTAGCGGGAGCACCGGGGAGCTGTTTTTT.